The entry below gives a single T cell receptor beta chain sequence along with its context. What it recognizes is unknown. This record comes from a study of OX40 agonist ivuxolimab in advanced cancers. Study-level background: At 0.01 to 10 mg/kg, ivuxolimab was administered intravenously to patients every 2 weeks. The study reported partial responses in three patients: one hepatocellular carcinoma, two cutaneous melanoma.

Whole-study results and caveats: Dosing at 0.1 to 3.0 mg/kg was accompanied by clonal expansion of CD4+ and CD8+ blood T cells by week 6.

The V gene lost 8 bases and the J gene lost 10 bases, with 17 bases spanning the gap. CDR1 is MNHNY, CDR2 SVGAGI, per germline (reference sequence). CDR3 size: 13 residues. Libraries were prepared by immunoSEQ multiplex PCR; TCRdb keeps only in-frame clonotypes and omits some of them. The sample has 20,000 to 25,000 clones, 86% seen once. Specimen: CD4+ or CD8+ T cells sorted from blood, collected in a trial of the OX40 agonist ivuxolimab. The rearrangement joins TRBV6-6 to TRBJ1-4; perhaps TRBD1 as D (6 bases). This TCR came from an adult with an advanced solid tumor such as melanoma, head and neck, liver or kidney cancer. CDR3 in DNA: TGTGCCAGCCGGGCGGGACATCTCGGAAAACTGTTTTTT. Amino acids: CASRAGHLGKLFF.